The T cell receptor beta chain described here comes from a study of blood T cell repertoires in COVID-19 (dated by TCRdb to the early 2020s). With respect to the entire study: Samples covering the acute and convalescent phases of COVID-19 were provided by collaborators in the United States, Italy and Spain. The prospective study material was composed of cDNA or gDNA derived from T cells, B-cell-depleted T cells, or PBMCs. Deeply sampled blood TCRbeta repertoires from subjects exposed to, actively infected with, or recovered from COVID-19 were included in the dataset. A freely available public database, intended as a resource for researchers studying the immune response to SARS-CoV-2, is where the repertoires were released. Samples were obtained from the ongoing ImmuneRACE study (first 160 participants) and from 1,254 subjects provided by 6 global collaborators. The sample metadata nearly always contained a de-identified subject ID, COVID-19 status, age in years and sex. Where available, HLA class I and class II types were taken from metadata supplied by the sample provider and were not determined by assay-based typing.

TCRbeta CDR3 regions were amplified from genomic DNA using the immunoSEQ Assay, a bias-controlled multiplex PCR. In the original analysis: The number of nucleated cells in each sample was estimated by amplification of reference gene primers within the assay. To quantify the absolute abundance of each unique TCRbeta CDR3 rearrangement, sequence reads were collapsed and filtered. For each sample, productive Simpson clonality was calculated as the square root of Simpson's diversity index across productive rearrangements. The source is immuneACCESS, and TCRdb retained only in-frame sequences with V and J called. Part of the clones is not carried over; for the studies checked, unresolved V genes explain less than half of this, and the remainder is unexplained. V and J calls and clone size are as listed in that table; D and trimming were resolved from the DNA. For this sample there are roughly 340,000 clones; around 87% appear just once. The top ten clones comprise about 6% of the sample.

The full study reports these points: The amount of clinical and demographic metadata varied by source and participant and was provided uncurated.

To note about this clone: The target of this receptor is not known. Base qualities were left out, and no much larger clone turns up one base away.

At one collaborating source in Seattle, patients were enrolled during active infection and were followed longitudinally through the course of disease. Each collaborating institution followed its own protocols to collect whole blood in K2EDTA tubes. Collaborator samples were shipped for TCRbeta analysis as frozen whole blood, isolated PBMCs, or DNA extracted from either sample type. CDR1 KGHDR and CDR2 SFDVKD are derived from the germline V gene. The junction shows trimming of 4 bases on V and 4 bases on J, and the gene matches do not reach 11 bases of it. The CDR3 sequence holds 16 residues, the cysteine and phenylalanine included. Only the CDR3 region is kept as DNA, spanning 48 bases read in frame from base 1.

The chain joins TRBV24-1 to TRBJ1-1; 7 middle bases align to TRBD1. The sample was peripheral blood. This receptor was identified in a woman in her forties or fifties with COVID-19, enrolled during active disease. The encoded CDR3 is CATSDAGRQGGTEAFF. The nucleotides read TGTGCCACCAGTGACGCAGGAAGACAGGGCGGCACTGAAGCTTTCTTT.